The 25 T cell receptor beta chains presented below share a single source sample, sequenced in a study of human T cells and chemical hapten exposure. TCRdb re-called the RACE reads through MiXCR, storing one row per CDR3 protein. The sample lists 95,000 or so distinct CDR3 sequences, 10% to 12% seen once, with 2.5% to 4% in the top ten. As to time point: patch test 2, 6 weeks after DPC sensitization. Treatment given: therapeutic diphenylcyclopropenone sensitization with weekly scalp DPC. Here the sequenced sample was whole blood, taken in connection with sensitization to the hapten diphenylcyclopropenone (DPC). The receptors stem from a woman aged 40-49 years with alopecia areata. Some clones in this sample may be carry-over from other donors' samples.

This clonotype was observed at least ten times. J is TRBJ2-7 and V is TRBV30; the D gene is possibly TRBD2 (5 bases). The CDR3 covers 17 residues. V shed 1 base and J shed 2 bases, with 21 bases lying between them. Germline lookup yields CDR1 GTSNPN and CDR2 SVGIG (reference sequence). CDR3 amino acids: CAWSAPPRLAATYEQYF. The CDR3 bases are TGTGCCTGGAGTGCACCTCCAAGGCTAGCTGCGACCTACGAGCAGTACTTC.

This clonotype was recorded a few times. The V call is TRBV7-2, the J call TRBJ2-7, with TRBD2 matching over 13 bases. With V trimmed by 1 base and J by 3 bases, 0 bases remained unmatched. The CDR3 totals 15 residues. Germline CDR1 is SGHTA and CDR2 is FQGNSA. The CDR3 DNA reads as TGTGCCAGCAGCTTAGGGACTAGCGGGGGCTACGAGCAGTACTTC. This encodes CASSLGTSGGYEQYF.

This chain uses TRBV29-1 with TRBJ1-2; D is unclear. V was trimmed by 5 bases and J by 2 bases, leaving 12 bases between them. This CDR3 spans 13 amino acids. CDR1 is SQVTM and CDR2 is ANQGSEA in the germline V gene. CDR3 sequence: CSVPSTQNYGYTF. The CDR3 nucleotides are TGCAGCGTTCCCAGCACCCAGAACTATGGCTACACCTTC.

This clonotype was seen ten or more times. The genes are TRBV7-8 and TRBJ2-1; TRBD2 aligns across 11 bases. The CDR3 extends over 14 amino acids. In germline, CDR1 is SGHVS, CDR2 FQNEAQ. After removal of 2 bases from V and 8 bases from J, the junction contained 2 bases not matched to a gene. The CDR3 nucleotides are TGTGCCAGCAGCTTACTGGGACTAGCGGATGAGCAGTTCTTC. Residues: CASSLLGLADEQFF.

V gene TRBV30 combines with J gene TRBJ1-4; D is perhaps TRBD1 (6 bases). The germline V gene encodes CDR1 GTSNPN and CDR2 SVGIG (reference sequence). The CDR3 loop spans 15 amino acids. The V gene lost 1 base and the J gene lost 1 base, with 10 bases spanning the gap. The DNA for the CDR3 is TGTGCCTGGAGTGCCCAAGGGGGAACTAATGAAAAACTGTTTTTT. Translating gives CAWSAQGGTNEKLFF.

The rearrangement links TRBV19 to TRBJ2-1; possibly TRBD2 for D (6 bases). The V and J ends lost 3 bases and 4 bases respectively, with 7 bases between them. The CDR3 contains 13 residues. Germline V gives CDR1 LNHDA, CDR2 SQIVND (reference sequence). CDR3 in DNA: TGTGCCAGTAGTATCGGGACTTACAATGAGCAGTTCTTC. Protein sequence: CASSIGTYNEQFF.

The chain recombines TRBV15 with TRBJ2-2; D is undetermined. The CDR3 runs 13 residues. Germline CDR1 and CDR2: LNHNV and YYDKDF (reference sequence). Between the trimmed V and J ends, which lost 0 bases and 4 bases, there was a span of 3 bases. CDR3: CATSRDSTGELFF. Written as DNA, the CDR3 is TGTGCCACCAGCAGAGATAGCACCGGGGAGCTGTTTTTT. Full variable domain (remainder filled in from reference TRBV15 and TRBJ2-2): DAMVIQNPRYQVTQFGKPVTLSCSQTLNHNVMYWYQQKSSQAPKLLFHYYDKDFNNEADTPDNFQSRRPNTSFCFLDIRSPGLGDTAMYLCATSRDSTGELFFGEGSRLTVL.

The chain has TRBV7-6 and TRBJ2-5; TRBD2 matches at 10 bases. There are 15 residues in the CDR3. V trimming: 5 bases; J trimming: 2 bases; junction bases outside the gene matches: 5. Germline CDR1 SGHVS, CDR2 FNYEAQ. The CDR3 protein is CASSQLAGNQETQYF. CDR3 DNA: TGTGCCAGCAGCCAACTAGCGGGGAATCAAGAGACCCAGTACTTC. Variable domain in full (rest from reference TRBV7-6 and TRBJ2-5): GAGVSQSPRYKVTKRGQDVALRCDPISGHVSLYWYRQALGQGPEFLTYFNYEAQQDKSGLPNDRFSAERPEGSISTLTIQRTEQRDSAMYRCASSQLAGNQETQYFGPGTRLLVL.

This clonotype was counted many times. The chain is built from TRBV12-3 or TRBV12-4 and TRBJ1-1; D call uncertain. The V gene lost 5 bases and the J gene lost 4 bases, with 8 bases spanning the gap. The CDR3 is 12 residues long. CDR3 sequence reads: CASSAGFTEAFF. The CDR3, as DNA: TGTGCCAGCAGTGCGGGATTCACTGAAGCTTTCTTT.

In DNA, the CDR3 is TGCAGCGGGGCCGGGACAGGGAACTATGGCTACACCTTC. It translates to CSGAGTGNYGYTF. The chain couples TRBV29-1 to TRBJ1-2; TRBD1 matches 9 bases. CDR1 SQVTM and CDR2 ANQGSEA come from the germline V gene. Trimming at V came to 7 bases and at J to 2 bases, leaving 5 bases not matched to a gene. CDR3 length equals 13 residues.

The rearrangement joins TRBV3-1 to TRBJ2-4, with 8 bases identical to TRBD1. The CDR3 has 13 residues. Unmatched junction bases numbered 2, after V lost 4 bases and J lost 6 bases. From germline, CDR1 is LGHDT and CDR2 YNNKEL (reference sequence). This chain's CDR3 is CASSRQGRNIQYF. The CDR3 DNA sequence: TGTGCCAGCAGCCGACAGGGGAGAAACATTCAGTACTTC.

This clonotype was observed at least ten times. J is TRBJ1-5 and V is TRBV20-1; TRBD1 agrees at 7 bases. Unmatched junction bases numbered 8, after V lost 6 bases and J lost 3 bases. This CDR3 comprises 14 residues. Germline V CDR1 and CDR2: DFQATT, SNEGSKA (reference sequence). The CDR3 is CSARSGQTNQPQHF. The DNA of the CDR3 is TGCAGTGCACGATCGGGACAGACCAATCAGCCCCAGCATTTT.

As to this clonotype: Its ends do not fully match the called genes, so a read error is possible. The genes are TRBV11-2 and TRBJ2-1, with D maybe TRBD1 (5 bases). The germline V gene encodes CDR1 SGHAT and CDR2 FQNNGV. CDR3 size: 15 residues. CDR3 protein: CASSIESGKGNEQFF. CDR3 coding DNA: TGTGCCAGCAGCATAGAATCGGGTAAGGGGAATGAGCAGTTCTTC.

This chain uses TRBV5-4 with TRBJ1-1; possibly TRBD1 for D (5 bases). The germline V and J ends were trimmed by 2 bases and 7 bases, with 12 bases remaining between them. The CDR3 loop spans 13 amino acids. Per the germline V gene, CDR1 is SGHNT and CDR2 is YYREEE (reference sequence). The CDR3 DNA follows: TGTGCCAGCAGCTTAAAGGGGCAGAATGAAGCTTTCTTT. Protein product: CASSLKGQNEAFF. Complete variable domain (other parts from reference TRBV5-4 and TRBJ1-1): ETGVTQSPTHLIKTRGQQVTLRCSSQSGHNTVSWYQQALGQGPQFIFQYYREEENGRGNFPPRFSGLQFPNYSSELNVNALELDDSALYLCASSLKGQNEAFFGQGTRLTVV.

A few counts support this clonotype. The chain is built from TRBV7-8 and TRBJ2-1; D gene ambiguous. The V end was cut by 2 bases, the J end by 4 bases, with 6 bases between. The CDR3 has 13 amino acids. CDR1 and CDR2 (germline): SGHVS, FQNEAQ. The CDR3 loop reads CASSLIRYNEQFF. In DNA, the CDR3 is TGTGCCAGCAGCTTAATACGATACAATGAGCAGTTCTTC.

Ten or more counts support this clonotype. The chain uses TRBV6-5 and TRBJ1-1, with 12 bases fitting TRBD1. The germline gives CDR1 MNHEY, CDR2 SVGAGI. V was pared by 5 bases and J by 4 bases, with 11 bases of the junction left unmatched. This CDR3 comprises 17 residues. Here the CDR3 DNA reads TGTGCCAGCAGTGCCCCCCGGGACAGGGGGCGAAGCACTGAAGCTTTCTTT. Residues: CASSAPRDRGRSTEAFF.

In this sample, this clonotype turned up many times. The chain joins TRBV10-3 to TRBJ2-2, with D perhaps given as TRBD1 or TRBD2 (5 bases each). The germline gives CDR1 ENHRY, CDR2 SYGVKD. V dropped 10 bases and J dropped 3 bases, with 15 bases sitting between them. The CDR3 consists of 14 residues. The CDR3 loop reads CATRSGPYTGELFF. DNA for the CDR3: TGTGCCACCAGGTCGGGGCCCTACACCGGGGAGCTGTTTTTT.

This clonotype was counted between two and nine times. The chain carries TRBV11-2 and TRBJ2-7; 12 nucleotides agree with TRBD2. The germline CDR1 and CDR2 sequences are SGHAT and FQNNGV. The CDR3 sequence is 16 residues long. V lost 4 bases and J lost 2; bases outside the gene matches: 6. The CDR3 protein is CASSYTSGGPAYEQYF. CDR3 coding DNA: TGTGCCAGCAGCTACACTAGCGGGGGGCCCGCCTACGAGCAGTACTTC.

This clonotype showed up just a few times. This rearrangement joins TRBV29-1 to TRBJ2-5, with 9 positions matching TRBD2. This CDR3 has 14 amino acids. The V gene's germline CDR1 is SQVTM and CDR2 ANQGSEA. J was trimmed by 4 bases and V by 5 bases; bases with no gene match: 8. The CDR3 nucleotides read TGCAGCGTTCTACCCAGCGGGAGGACAGAGACCCAGTACTTC. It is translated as CSVLPSGRTETQYF.

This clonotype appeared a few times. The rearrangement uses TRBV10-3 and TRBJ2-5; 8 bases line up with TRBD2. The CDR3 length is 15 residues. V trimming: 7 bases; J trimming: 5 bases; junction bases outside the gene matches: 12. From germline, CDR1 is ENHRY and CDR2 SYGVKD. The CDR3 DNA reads TGTGCCATCAAGGATAGCGGGAATAAAGGGGAGACCCAGTACTTC. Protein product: CAIKDSGNKGETQYF.

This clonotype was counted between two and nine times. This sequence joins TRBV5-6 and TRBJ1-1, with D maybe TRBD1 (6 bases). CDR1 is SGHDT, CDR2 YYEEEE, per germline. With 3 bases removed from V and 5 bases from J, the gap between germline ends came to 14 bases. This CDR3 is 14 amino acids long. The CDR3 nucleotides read TGTGCCAGCAGCTACCCGACAGGCTGGACTGAAGCTTTCTTT. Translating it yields CASSYPTGWTEAFF.

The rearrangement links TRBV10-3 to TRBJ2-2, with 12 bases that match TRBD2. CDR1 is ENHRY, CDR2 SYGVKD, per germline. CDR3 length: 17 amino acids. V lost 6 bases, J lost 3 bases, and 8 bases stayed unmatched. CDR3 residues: CAIREGLAGPDTGELFF. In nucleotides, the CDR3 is TGTGCCATCAGGGAAGGACTAGCGGGGCCCGACACCGGGGAGCTGTTTTTT.

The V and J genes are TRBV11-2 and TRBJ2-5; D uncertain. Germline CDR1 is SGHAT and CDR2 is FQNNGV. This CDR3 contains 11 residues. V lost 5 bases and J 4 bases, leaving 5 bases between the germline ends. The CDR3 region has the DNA TGTGCCAGCAGCAAGGGAGAGACCCAGTACTTC. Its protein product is CASSKGETQYF. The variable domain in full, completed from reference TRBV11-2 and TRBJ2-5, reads EAGVAQSPRYKIIEKRQSVAFWCNPISGHATLYWYQQILGQGPKLLIQFQNNGVVDDSQLPKDRFSAERLKGVDSTLKIQPAKLEDSAVYLCASSKGETQYFGPGTRLLVL.

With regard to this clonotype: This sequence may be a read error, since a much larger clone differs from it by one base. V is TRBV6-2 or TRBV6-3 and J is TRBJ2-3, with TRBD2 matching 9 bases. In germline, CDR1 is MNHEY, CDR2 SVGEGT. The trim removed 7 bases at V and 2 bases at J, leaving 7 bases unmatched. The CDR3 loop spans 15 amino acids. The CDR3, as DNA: TGTGCCAGCATACCACTAGCGGGCTACACAGATACGCAGTATTTT. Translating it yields CASIPLAGYTDTQYF.

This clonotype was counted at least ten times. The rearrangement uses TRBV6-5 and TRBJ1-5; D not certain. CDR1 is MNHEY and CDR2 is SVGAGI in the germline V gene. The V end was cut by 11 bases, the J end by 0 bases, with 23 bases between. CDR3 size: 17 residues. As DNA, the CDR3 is TGTGCCTTTCGTAGGGCAGATATTTTCTATAGCAATCAGCCCCAGCATTTT. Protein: CAFRRADIFYSNQPQHF.